The rows below give T cell receptor beta chains drawn from one sample of a study of T cell responses to AZD1222 COVID-19 vaccine. The assay was immunoSEQ multiplex PCR, and TCRdb's table has in-frame clones only and misses some. The sample lists under 100,000 clones, 65% to 90% occurring once. The sequencing used peripheral blood, collected on day 0 of AZD1222 vaccination. The receptors here all came from an adult in good health. Both conserved end residues are part of each CDR3. Each record gives: clone size, V gene, J gene, D gene, CDR3 DNA, CDR3 protein. A D gene is named only where the DNA matches it firmly. Some rows have no size entry. The others give once, few or many, or a class for an expanded clone.

>-|TRBV6-1|TRBJ2-5|TRBD1
TGTGCCAGCAGTGATCTTAGGGGGCATGAGACCCAGTACTTC
CASSDLRGHETQYF
>-|TRBV6-6|TRBJ1-2|-
TGTGCCAGCAGTCCGGACAGCCTGGGGCTTACCTATGGCTACACCTTC
CASSPDSLGLTYGYTF
>-|TRBV27|TRBJ1-1|-
TGTGCCAGCAGTAGGGGACCGCGGGGCACTGAAGCTTTCTTT
CASSRGPRGTEAFF
>-|TRBV3-1/TRBV3-2|TRBJ1-5|-
TGTGCCAGCAGCCAAAACCGGGACCACAATCAGCCCCAGCATTTT
CASSQNRDHNQPQHF
>-|TRBV3-1/TRBV3-2|TRBJ2-2|-
TGTGCCAGCAGCCAAGGTTTTAGCGGGGAGCTGTTTTTT
CASSQGFSGELFF
>medium-sized|TRBV7-9|TRBJ2-1|-
TGTGCCAGCAGCTCTGTACGCAATGAGCAGTTCTTC
CASSSVRNEQFF
>-|TRBV4-3|TRBJ2-7|TRBD1
TGCGCCAGCAGCCAAGATTCCAGGGGGCTCTACGAGCAGTACTTC
CASSQDSRGLYEQYF
>-|TRBV7-8|TRBJ1-1|TRBD1
TGTGCCAGCAGCCGAGAGGGGACAGGGCGAACTGAAGCTTTCTTT
CASSREGTGRTEAFF
>-|TRBV19|TRBJ2-1|TRBD2
TGTGCCAGTAGTATCGGCGGGAGGCTGGGAGAGCAGTTCTTC
CASSIGGRLGEQFF
>-|TRBV2|TRBJ2-1|-
TGTGCCAGCAGTGAGCCTTCCCAGGGGAGACGCAGCAATGAGCAGTTCTTC
CASSEPSQGRRSNEQFF
>-|TRBV6-5|TRBJ1-1|-
TGTGCCAGCAGTTTGGACAGATTGAACACTGAAGCTTTCTTT
CASSLDRLNTEAFF
>-|TRBV4-3|TRBJ1-2|-
TGCGCCAGCAGCCAAGACGGGCAGGGACCCTACACCTTC
CASSQDGQGPYTF
>-|TRBV6-5|TRBJ1-2|-
TGTGCCAGCAAACCGTCTAACTATGGCTACACCTTC
CASKPSNYGYTF
>-|TRBV30|TRBJ2-7|TRBD1
TGTGCCTGGGGACAGGTTCTGGGTGAGCAGTACTTC
CAWGQVLGEQYF
>-|TRBV6-6|TRBJ1-5|TRBD1
TGTGCCAGCAGTTTCGGACAGGTAAATCAGCCCCAGCATTTT
CASSFGQVNQPQHF
>-|TRBV7-3|TRBJ1-1|-
TGTGCCAGCAGCTTAAAAGGGGGGACATACACTGAAGCTTTCTTT
CASSLKGGTYTEAFF
>-|TRBV7-3|TRBJ2-7|TRBD1
TGTGCCAGCAGCCCAGACAGGGGCTACGAGCAGTACTTC
CASSPDRGYEQYF
>-|TRBV6-5|TRBJ1-5|-
TGTGCCAGCAGGCCCACGGGGGACAGCAATCAGCCCCAGCATTTT
CASRPTGDSNQPQHF
>-|TRBV10-3|TRBJ1-5|-
TGTGCCATCAGTGGCGGGGACGTAGGCAATCAGCCCCAGCATTTT
CAISGGDVGNQPQHF
>-|TRBV7-6|TRBJ2-7|-
TGTGCCAGCAGCCGGGATTCATCGAGTTCCTACGAGCAGTACTTC
CASSRDSSSSYEQYF
>-|TRBV18|TRBJ2-3|TRBD1
TGTGCCAGCTCGCAAAACAGGGGGGACACAGATACGCAGTATTTT
CASSQNRGDTDTQYF